This TCR beta chain was documented in a study of T cells in localized non-small cell lung cancer. The V end lost 6 bases, the J end lost 2 bases, and 19 bases lay between the germline ends. This CDR3 is built from 17 residues. Germline loops: CDR1 KGHSH, CDR2 LQKENI. Study conclusions and caveats: An association was observed between higher blood T cell density and longer overall survival. For the top 100 tumor clones, a median approximately 59 also appeared in adjacent lung.

In regard to this clone: The antigen remains undetermined.

Some clones are missing from TCRdb's copy, which holds only in-frame ones; the method was immunoSEQ multiplex PCR. The table records around 31,000 clones, around 94% of them present only once. This clonotype was sampled from a woman aged 35 to 69 with stage I lung adenocarcinoma. The chain joins TRBV18 to TRBJ2-2; D may match TRBD1 or TRBD2 (5 bases each). The starting material was peripheral blood, obtained before any cancer treatment. The CDR3 loop reads CASSKFRDGVNTGELFF. Written as DNA, the CDR3 is TGTGCCAGCTCGAAATTCCGGGACGGTGTCAACACCGGGGAGCTGTTTTTT.